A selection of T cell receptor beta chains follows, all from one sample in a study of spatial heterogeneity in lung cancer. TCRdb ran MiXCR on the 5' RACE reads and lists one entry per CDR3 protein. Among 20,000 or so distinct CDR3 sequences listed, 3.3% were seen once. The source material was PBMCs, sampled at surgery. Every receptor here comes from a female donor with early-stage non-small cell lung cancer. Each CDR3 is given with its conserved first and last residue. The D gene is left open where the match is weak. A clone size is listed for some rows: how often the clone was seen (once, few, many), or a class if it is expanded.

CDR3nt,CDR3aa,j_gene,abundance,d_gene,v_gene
TGCGCCAGCAGTACAGGGGCAGACACCGGGGAGCTGTTTTTT,CASSTGADTGELFF,TRBJ2-2,many,TRBD1,TRBV10-2
TGTGCCAGCAGCTTCCAGGGAGGCGACACTGAAGCTTTCTTT,CASSFQGGDTEAFF,TRBJ1-1,many,.,TRBV7-3
TGCAGCGTTGTGGAGGGATCTGAGCAGTTCTTC,CSVVEGSEQFF,TRBJ2-1,many,.,TRBV29-1
TGTGCCAGCAGCTTGGCCCTGGGGGCAGAGACCCAGTACTTC,CASSLALGAETQYF,TRBJ2-5,.,.,TRBV5-6
TGTGCCAGCAGCTTAGCCAGAGCCGCGGGACAGAGTAATGAAAAACTGTTTTTT,CASSLARAAGQSNEKLFF,TRBJ1-4,many,TRBD1,TRBV7-8
TGTGCCAGCAGCTTAGCACGGGAGTCCCATGAGCAGTTCTTC,CASSLARESHEQFF,TRBJ2-1,many,.,TRBV7-7
TGTGCCATCAGTGAGTCTGGACAGAGCTCCTACAATGAGCAGTTCTTC,CAISESGQSSYNEQFF,TRBJ2-1,many,.,TRBV10-3
TGTGCCAGCTCACCACCAGGGACGGGAACCGGGGAGCTGTTTTTT,CASSPPGTGTGELFF,TRBJ2-2,many,.,TRBV18
TGCGCCAGCAGCCCCGAGAGGGGGCGAAATACCGGGGAGCTGTTTTTT,CASSPERGRNTGELFF,TRBJ2-2,many,TRBD1,TRBV4-1
TGTGCCAGCAGTTTTACCGGGGGTCTCAATGAGCAGTTCTTC,CASSFTGGLNEQFF,TRBJ2-1,.,.,TRBV6-5
TGTGCCAGCAGCTTAACTAGCGGAGAGTACGAGCAGTACTTC,CASSLTSGEYEQYF,TRBJ2-7,many,TRBD2,TRBV7-9